The T cell receptor beta chain under discussion was sequenced for a study of blood T cell repertoires in COVID-19. The germline gives CDR1 MNHEY, CDR2 SVGAGI. Trimming took off 6 bases at V and 7 bases at J, with 21 bases between the two ends. CDR3 length: 15 residues. TCRdb's copy holds only in-frame clones and misses some; the assay was immunoSEQ multiplex PCR. The table has about 200,000 clones, roughly 90% seen once. Participants reported their clinical history, and cohort assignment relied on those reports. Exposed participants encountered a COVID-19 case during the 2 weeks preceding study entry.

J is TRBJ1-2 and V is TRBV6-5; maybe TRBD1 (6 bases). This clonotype was sampled from a young woman who had been exposed to COVID-19. The material sequenced was PBMCs or T cells enriched from blood (not recorded which). For the CDR3, the DNA is TGTGCCAGCAGGCCAGGGGTGGCCTTCTTCTCTGGCTACACCTTC. It translates to CASRPGVAFFSGYTF.